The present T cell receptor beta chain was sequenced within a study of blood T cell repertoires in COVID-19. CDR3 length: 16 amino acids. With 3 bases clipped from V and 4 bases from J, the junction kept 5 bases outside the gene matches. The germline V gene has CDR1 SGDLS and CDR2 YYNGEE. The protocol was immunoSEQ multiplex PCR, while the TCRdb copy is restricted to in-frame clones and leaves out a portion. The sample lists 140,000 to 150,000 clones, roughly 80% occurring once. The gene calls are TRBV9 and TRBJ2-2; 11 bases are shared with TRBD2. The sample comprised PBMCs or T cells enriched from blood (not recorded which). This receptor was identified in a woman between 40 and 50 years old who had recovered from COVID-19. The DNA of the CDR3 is TGTGCCAGCAGCGGGGCTAGCGGGAGGTTCACCGGGGAGCTGTTTTTT. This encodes CASSGASGRFTGELFF.